This T cell receptor beta chain was sequenced in a study of response to subunit inactivated influenza vaccine. About this clonotype itself: What it binds is unknown.

The CDR3 runs 12 residues. The V and J ends lost 5 bases and 9 bases, in that order; junction bases with no gene match: 5. Germline V gene lookup returns CDR1 SQVTM and CDR2 ANQGSEA. Study-level points and caveats: Each seasonal influenza vaccination, the authors suggested, recruits few new T cells.

TCRdb re-called the RT-PCR reads through MiXCR, storing one row per CDR3 protein. This sample carries 710,000 or so distinct CDR3 sequences, 15% to 17% of them seen once, and the ten largest clones take more than 9%. The TCR sequence derives from a man aged 45-65 years who received an inactivated influenza vaccine. The sequenced sample was PBMCs from blood, obtained 11 to 12 days after vaccination. V is TRBV29-1 and J is TRBJ2-1; 9 positions agree with TRBD2. The DNA of the CDR3 is TGCAGCGTTCCGGCGGGGGGGGTTGAGCAGTTCTTC. This encodes CSVPAGGVEQFF.